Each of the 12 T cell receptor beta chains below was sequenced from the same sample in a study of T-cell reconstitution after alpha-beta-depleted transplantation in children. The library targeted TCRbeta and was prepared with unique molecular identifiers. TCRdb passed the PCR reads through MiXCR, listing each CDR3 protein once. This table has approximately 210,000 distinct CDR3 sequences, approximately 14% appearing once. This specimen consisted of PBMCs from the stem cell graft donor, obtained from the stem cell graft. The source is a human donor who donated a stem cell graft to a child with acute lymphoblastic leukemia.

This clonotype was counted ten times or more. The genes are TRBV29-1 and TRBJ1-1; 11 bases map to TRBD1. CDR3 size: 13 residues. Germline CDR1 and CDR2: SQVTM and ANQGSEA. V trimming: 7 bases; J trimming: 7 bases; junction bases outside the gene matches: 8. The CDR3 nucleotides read TGCAGCGCACGGACAGGGGGCCGGAGTGAAGCTTTCTTT. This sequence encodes CSARTGGRSEAFF.

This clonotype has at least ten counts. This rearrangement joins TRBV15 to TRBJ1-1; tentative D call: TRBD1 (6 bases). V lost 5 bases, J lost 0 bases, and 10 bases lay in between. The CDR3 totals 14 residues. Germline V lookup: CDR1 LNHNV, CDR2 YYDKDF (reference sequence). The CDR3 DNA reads TGTGCCACCAGCCAGGGACAAATGAACACTGAAGCTTTCTTT. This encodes CATSQGQMNTEAFF.

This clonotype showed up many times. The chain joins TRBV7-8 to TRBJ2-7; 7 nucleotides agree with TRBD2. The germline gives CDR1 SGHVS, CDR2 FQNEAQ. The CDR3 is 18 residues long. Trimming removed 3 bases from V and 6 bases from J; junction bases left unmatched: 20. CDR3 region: CASSFQGGGEGLFREQYF. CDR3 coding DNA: TGTGCCAGCAGCTTTCAGGGCGGAGGGGAGGGGCTCTTTCGCGAGCAGTACTTC.

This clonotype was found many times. CDR3 DNA sequence: TGCAGCGCCGTGGGACCACGTGACGACTACAATGAGCAGTTCTTC. Amino acid sequence: CSAVGPRDDYNEQFF. The genes are TRBV29-1 and TRBJ2-1; either TRBD1 or TRBD2 may supply D (5 bases each). With 7 bases removed from V and 3 bases from J, the gap between germline ends came to 19 bases. The germline gives CDR1 SQVTM, CDR2 ANQGSEA. The CDR3 has 15 residues.

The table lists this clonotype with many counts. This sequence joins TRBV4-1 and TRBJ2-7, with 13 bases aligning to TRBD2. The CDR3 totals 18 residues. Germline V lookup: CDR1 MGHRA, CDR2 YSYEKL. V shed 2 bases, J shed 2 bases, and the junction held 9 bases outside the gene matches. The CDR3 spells CASSQSHGTSGIPYEQYF. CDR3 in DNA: TGCGCCAGCAGCCAAAGCCACGGGACTAGCGGGATACCCTACGAGCAGTACTTC.

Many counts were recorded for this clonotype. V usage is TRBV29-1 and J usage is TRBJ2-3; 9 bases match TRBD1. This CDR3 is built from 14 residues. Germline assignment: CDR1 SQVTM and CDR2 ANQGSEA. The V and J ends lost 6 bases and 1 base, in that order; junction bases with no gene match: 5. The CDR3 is CSVRTGVGTDTQYF. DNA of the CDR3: TGCAGCGTCCGGACAGGGGTCGGCACAGATACGCAGTATTTT.

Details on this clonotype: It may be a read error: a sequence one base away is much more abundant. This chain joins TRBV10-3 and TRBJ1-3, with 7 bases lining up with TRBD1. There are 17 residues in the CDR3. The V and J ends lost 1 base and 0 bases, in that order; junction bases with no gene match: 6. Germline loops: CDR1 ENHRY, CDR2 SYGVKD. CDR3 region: CAISECGQGDSGNTIYF. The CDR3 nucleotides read TGTGCCATCAGTGAGTGCGGCCAGGGGGACTCTGGAAACACCATATATTTT.

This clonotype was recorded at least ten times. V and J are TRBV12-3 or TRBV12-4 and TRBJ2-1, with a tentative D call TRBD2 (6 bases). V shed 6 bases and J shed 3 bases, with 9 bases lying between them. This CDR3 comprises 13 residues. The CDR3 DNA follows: TGTGCCAGCAGCCCCGGGAGCTACAATGAGCAGTTCTTC. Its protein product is CASSPGSYNEQFF.

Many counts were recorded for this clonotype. The CDR3 DNA follows: TGCAGTGCTGAACAGGGGATAGAGGAGACCCAGTACTTC. Protein: CSAEQGIEETQYF. J is TRBJ2-5 and V is TRBV20-1; TRBD1 matches 7 bases. Germline assignment: CDR1 DFQATT and CDR2 SNEGSKA (reference sequence). Losses at the gene ends were 5 bases for V and 5 bases for J; bases not matched to a gene: 8. The CDR3 has 13 amino acids.

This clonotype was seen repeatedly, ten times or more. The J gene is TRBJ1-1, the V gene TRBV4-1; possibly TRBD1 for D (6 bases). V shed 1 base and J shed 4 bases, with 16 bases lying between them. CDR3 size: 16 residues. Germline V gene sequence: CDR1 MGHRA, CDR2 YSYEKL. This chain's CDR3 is CASSQVRGSDGTEAFF. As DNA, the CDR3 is TGCGCCAGCAGCCAAGTCAGGGGATCGGATGGCACTGAAGCTTTCTTT.

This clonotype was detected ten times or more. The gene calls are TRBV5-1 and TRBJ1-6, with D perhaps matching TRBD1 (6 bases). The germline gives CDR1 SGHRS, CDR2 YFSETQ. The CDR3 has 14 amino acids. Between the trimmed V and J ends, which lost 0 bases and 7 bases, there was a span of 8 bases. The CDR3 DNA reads TGCGCCAGCAGCTTGGACAGGGAGAATTCACCCCTCCACTTT. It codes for CASSLDRENSPLHF.

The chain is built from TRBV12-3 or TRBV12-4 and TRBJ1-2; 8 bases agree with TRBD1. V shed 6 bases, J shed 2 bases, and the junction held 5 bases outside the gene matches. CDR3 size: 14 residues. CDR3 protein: CASSRRTGNYGYTF. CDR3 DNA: TGTGCCAGCAGCCGTAGGACAGGGAACTATGGCTACACCTTC.